Each of the 24 T cell receptor beta chains below was sequenced from the same sample in a study of blood T cell repertoires in COVID-19. Data came from immunoSEQ multiplex PCR; TCRdb stores just in-frame clones and leaves some out. The table shows fewer than 450,000 clones, with around 87% occurring only once. The source material was peripheral blood. These TCRs come from a woman between 45 and 60 years old with COVID-19, enrolled during active disease.

The chain carries TRBV30 and TRBJ1-2, with D hard to call. The germline CDR1 and CDR2 sequences are GTSNPN and SVGIG (reference sequence). The CDR3 runs 13 residues. V lost 8 bases and J 4 bases, leaving 17 bases between the germline ends. CDR3 DNA sequence: TGTGCCAGTTCCTCCCGGGGATCCTATGGCTACACCTTC. It translates to CASSSRGSYGYTF.

The V gene is TRBV5-1, the J gene TRBJ2-1, with 9 nucleotides matching TRBD1. The junction had 3 bases not matched to a gene; V was cut back by 4 bases and J by 7 bases. The CDR3 has 13 amino acids. The germline CDR1 and CDR2 sequences are SGHRS and YFSETQ. The CDR3 DNA reads TGCGCCAGCAGCAAGGGACAGGGTAATGAGCAGTTCTTC. Protein sequence: CASSKGQGNEQFF.

This chain connects TRBV7-9 to TRBJ1-4; 7 positions agree with TRBD1. This CDR3 is 17 amino acids long. Unmatched junction bases numbered 17, after V lost 5 bases and J lost 8 bases. Germline lookup yields CDR1 SEHNR and CDR2 FQNEAQ (reference sequence). The DNA for the CDR3 is TGTGCCAGCAGCCCGGGGACAGTCCTCAAGCAACGGGAAAAACTGTTTTTT. Translation gives CASSPGTVLKQREKLFF.

The V gene is TRBV4-2, the J gene TRBJ1-5, with TRBD1 identical over 8 bases. Germline loops: CDR1 LGHNA, CDR2 YNFKEQ. V shed 0 bases, J shed 1 base, and the junction held 8 bases outside the gene matches. The CDR3 is made up of 18 amino acids. The CDR3 reads CASSQDRSGGGSNQPQHF. As DNA, the CDR3 is TGTGCCAGCAGCCAAGATCGGTCAGGGGGCGGGAGCAATCAGCCCCAGCATTTT.

In DNA, the CDR3 is TGTGCCAGCAGTTTAAGAACACATGAAAAACTGTTTTTT. Amino acids: CASSLRTHEKLFF. This chain connects TRBV27 to TRBJ1-4; D is ambiguous. The germline CDR1 and CDR2 sequences are MNHEY and SMNVEV (reference sequence). CDR3 length equals 13 residues. Trimming took 2 bases from V and 6 from J, leaving 7 bases between them.

The rearrangement uses TRBV3-1 (or the pseudogene TRBV3-2) and TRBJ1-2; D is unclear. The CDR3 spans 15 residues. In germline, CDR1 is LGHDT, CDR2 YNNKEL (reference sequence). V lost 2 bases and J 4 bases, leaving 14 bases between the germline ends. The DNA of the CDR3 is TGTGCCAGCAGCCAATGGTCTGGGCACTCCTATGGCTACACCTTC. Translation: CASSQWSGHSYGYTF.

This chain joins TRBV29-1 and TRBJ2-7, with D possibly matching TRBD1 (5 bases). Germline CDR1 reads SQVTM; CDR2 reads ANQGSEA. Trimming stripped 6 bases from V and 6 bases from J, with 18 bases between. The CDR3 totals 13 residues. The CDR3 coding sequence is TGCAGCGTCAACCGACGGGCTCAGGGCGAGCAGTACTTC. Protein: CSVNRRAQGEQYF.

This rearrangement joins TRBV2 to TRBJ2-1; 11 nucleotides align to TRBD2. Per germline, CDR1 SNHLY and CDR2 FYNNEI. V dropped 11 bases and J dropped 14; count of bases not matched to a gene: 11. CDR3 length equals 12 residues. The CDR3 here is CASRDSGRAEFF. The DNA of the CDR3 is TGTGCCTCCCGGGATAGCGGGAGGGCTGAGTTCTTC.

A few counts support this clone. CDR3 DNA: TGTGCCAGCAGCCCTCGTAATTTATCACCCCTCCACTTT. It codes for CASSPRNLSPLHF. The J gene is TRBJ1-6, the V gene TRBV3-1 (or the pseudogene TRBV3-2); D remains unclear. The CDR3 totals 13 residues. Trimming stripped 4 bases from V and 10 bases from J, with 11 bases between. Germline V gives CDR1 LGHDT, CDR2 YNNKEL (reference sequence).

V usage is TRBV19 and J usage is TRBJ2-4, with D possibly being TRBD2 (6 bases). The germline V and J ends were trimmed by 2 bases and 5 bases, with 10 bases remaining between them. CDR3 length: 14 residues. Looked up from germline, CDR1 is LNHDA and CDR2 is SQIVND (reference sequence). Here the CDR3 DNA reads TGTGCCAGTAGTATAACTAGCACAGAAAACATTCAGTACTTC. This translates into CASSITSTENIQYF.

The CDR3 sequence is CSVIPGTSPDTQYF. In DNA form, the CDR3 reads TGCAGCGTTATTCCCGGGACATCCCCAGATACGCAGTATTTT. The chain links TRBV29-1 to TRBJ2-3; D is perhaps TRBD1 (6 bases). Germline CDR1 is SQVTM and CDR2 is ANQGSEA. The CDR3 covers 14 residues. Trimming pared 5 bases from V and 4 bases from J, leaving 16 bases between.

The chain couples TRBV7-6 to TRBJ2-7, with D possibly being TRBD2 (6 bases). This CDR3 has 14 residues. V was trimmed by 5 bases and J by 3 bases, leaving 14 bases between them. Per the germline V gene, CDR1 is SGHVS and CDR2 is FNYEAQ. The chain's CDR3 is CASSPGTAVYEQYF. The DNA for the CDR3 is TGTGCCAGCAGCCCCGGGACTGCGGTCTACGAGCAGTACTTC. The variable domain in full, with the rest retrieved from reference TRBV7-6 and TRBJ2-7, is GAGVSQSPRYKVTKRGQDVALRCDPISGHVSLYWYRQALGQGPEFLTYFNYEAQQDKSGLPNDRFSAERPEGSISTLTIQRTEQRDSAMYRCASSPGTAVYEQYFGPGTRLTVT.

J is TRBJ2-1 and V is TRBV21-1; the table's D call TRBD2 went unverified against the DNA. TRBV21-1 is a pseudogene. The CDR3 has 18 residues. CDR3 residues: CASSNKDRGRINYNEQFF. In DNA, the CDR3 is TGTGCCAGCAGCAATAAGGACCGAGGGCGGATAAACTACAATGAGCAGTTCTTC.

This sequence joins TRBV6-2 or TRBV6-3 and TRBJ2-1; D is uncertain. Germline CDR1 MNHEY, CDR2 SVGEGT. The CDR3 is 18 residues long. The ends were cut back, 5 bases at V and 2 bases at J, with 22 bases in the middle. The CDR3 sequence is CASSTPTGLGAPYNEQFF. As DNA, the CDR3 is TGTGCCAGCAGTACCCCTACCGGCTTGGGCGCGCCCTACAATGAGCAGTTCTTC.

This clone has only a few counts. J is TRBJ2-7 and V is TRBV3-1 (or the pseudogene TRBV3-2), with 12 bases lining up with TRBD2. Trimming cost V 1 base and J 7 bases; bases outside gene matches: 14. The CDR3 sequence is 18 residues long. CDR1 LGHDT and CDR2 YNNKEL come from the germline V gene (reference sequence). The CDR3 DNA reads TGTGCCAGCAGCCAAGTGACGGGTCTAGCGGGAGGGGGCTATGAGCAGTACTTC. This encodes CASSQVTGLAGGGYEQYF.

This clone was found a few times. The chain's CDR3 is CASSPTGGTDTQYF. Here the CDR3 DNA reads TGTGCCAGCAGCCCGACAGGGGGCACAGATACGCAGTATTTT. The chain combines TRBV5-8 with TRBJ2-3; TRBD1 matches 8 bases. The CDR3 totals 14 residues. Trimming at V came to 4 bases and at J to 1 base, leaving 2 bases not matched to a gene. Germline lookup yields CDR1 SGHTS and CDR2 YDEGEE.

This clone was observed once. V usage is TRBV19 and J usage is TRBJ2-1; 13 bases line up with TRBD2. Trimming cost V 0 bases and J 0 bases; bases outside gene matches: 5. CDR1 and CDR2 (germline): LNHDA, SQIVND (reference sequence). The CDR3 spans 19 residues. In nucleotides, the CDR3 is TGTGCCAGTAGTATAGATTGGACTAGCGGGAGTAGCTCCTACAATGAGCAGTTCTTC. Translation gives CASSIDWTSGSSSYNEQFF.

The genes are TRBV18 and TRBJ2-3; 10 bases map to TRBD1. CDR1 and CDR2 (germline): KGHSH, LQKENI. The J segment lost 4 bases and the V segment lost 4 bases, leaving 11 bases of the junction unmatched. The CDR3 is made up of 17 amino acids. CDR3 coding DNA: TGTGCCAGCTCACGGGACAGGGGATCGGCGGGTGCAGATACGCAGTATTTT. It specifies CASSRDRGSAGADTQYF.

The rearrangement joins TRBV11-1 to TRBJ2-7; D is undetermined. CDR3 length equals 13 residues. Trimming cost V 3 bases and J 3 bases, with 9 bases left between them. Germline values: CDR1 SGHAT, CDR2 FQDESV (reference sequence). The CDR3 here is CASSLYSNYEQYF. The CDR3 nucleotides are TGTGCCAGCAGCTTGTACTCGAACTACGAGCAGTACTTC.

CDR3 coding DNA: TGTGCCAGTAGTATTCAGGGTTCTGGGGCCAACGTCCTGACTTTC. Amino acid sequence: CASSIQGSGANVLTF. The genes are TRBV19 and TRBJ2-6; maybe TRBD1 (5 bases). The V end lost 3 bases, the J end lost 1 base, and 7 bases lay between the germline ends. This CDR3 has 15 residues. The germline gives CDR1 LNHDA, CDR2 SQIVND (reference sequence). The variable domain in full, completed from reference TRBV19 and TRBJ2-6, reads DGGITQSPKYLFRKEGQNVTLSCEQNLNHDAMYWYRQDPGQGLRLIYYSQIVNDFQKGDIAEGYSVSREKKESFPLTVTSAQKNPTAFYLCASSIQGSGANVLTFGAGSRLTVL.

CDR3 nucleotide sequence: TGTGCCAGTAGAGAGACAGGGGCGCAGAACTATGGCTACACCTTC. Translating gives CASRETGAQNYGYTF. The chain carries TRBV19 and TRBJ1-2, with TRBD1 matching over 8 bases. Losses at the gene ends were 6 bases for V and 2 bases for J; bases not matched to a gene: 8. Germline V CDR1 and CDR2: LNHDA, SQIVND (reference sequence). The CDR3 totals 15 residues. The complete variable domain, with remaining parts taken from reference TRBV19 and TRBJ1-2, reads DGGITQSPKYLFRKEGQNVTLSCEQNLNHDAMYWYRQDPGQGLRLIYYSQIVNDFQKGDIAEGYSVSREKKESFPLTVTSAQKNPTAFYLCASRETGAQNYGYTFGSGTRLTVV.

This sequence joins TRBV30 and TRBJ1-2; TRBD1 might be the D (5 bases). Per the germline V gene, CDR1 is GTSNPN and CDR2 is SVGIG (reference sequence). V was shortened by 0 bases and J by 8 bases, with 13 bases between the two germline ends. The CDR3 spans 13 residues. The CDR3: CAWSVGGLDGYTF. CDR3 in DNA: TGTGCCTGGAGTGTTGGGGGGTTGGACGGCTACACCTTC.

The CDR3 reads CASSGTGGSYEQYF. Here the CDR3 DNA reads TGCGCCAGCAGTGGAACAGGGGGTTCCTACGAGCAGTACTTC. The chain links TRBV10-1 to TRBJ2-7; 8 bases align to TRBD1. This CDR3 has 14 residues. Germline values: CDR1 WNHNN, CDR2 SYGVQD (reference sequence). J was trimmed by 1 base and V by 4 bases; bases with no gene match: 3.

V gene TRBV5-1 combines with J gene TRBJ2-7; 8 nucleotides match TRBD1. Looked up from germline, CDR1 is SGHRS and CDR2 is YFSETQ. The V segment lost 5 bases and the J segment 4 bases; nucleotides outside the gene matches: 5. The CDR3 covers 13 residues. CDR3 bases: TGCGCCAGCAGATTGACAGGGGATTACGAGCAGTACTTC. This codes for CASRLTGDYEQYF.